These 13 T cell receptor beta chains share one sample of origin, sequenced in a study of T cells expressing NK-cell markers. TCRdb reprocessed the 5' RACE reads; each CDR3 protein has one entry and no DNA is given. The sample has roughly 150,000 distinct CDR3 sequences. Sequenced input: blood T cells: a sorted CD56 or NKG2C T cell subset, CD4+ or CD8+ T cells, or bulk PBMC T cells (not recorded which). The receptors shown here come from a man aged 18 to 69 in good health.

J is TRBJ1-2 and V is TRBV29-1; checking the TCRdb D call of TRBD1 is not possible without DNA. The CDR3 length is 14 residues. Germline CDR1 is SQVTM and CDR2 is ANQGSEA. CDR3 sequence reads: CSVEGAAPNYGYTF.

V is TRBV27 and J is TRBJ2-3; without DNA, the TCRdb call of TRBD2 cannot be checked. The CDR3 consists of 13 residues. The germline gives CDR1 MNHEY, CDR2 SMNVEV (reference sequence). The CDR3 region is CASTGGHGDTQYF.

The V and J genes are TRBV28 and TRBJ2-4; TCRdb's D call, TRBD1, is unchecked because there is no DNA. This CDR3 has 16 residues. Germline CDR1 MDHEN, CDR2 SYDVKM. This CDR3 reads CASTHPGGRTKNIQYF.

The chain couples TRBV6-1 to TRBJ2-7; TCRdb lists TRBD2, though no DNA is available to test this call. From germline, CDR1 is MNHNS and CDR2 SASEGT. The CDR3 loop spans 15 amino acids. CDR3: CASGETSGESYEQYF.

The chain recombines TRBV7-9 with TRBJ2-7. Per germline, CDR1 SEHNR and CDR2 FQNEAQ (reference sequence). The CDR3 is made up of 13 amino acids. The CDR3 protein is CASSPGGSYEQYF.

V and J are TRBV6-1 and TRBJ2-3; lacking DNA, the TRBD1 call made by TCRdb goes unchecked. There are 12 residues in the CDR3. Germline loops: CDR1 MNHNS, CDR2 SASEGT. The CDR3 spells CASSPDGYTQYF.

V is TRBV4-1 and J is TRBJ1-2; TCRdb's assignment of TRBD1 cannot be checked, as there is no DNA. Germline assignment: CDR1 MGHRA and CDR2 YSYEKL. CDR3 length: 13 amino acids. CDR3 sequence: CASSHGGAGGYTF.

The chain is built from TRBV4-2 and TRBJ1-2; the D call from TCRdb, TRBD1, cannot be confirmed without DNA. The germline V gene encodes CDR1 LGHNA and CDR2 YNFKEQ. The CDR3 spans 15 residues. The CDR3 loop is CASSAQLGVDYGYTF.

This chain joins TRBV24-1 and TRBJ2-1. The CDR3 contains 11 residues. Germline V gene sequence: CDR1 KGHDR, CDR2 SFDVKD. The CDR3 sequence: CATSDYNEQFF.

The chain carries TRBV13 and TRBJ2-3; TCRdb's D gene call, TRBD1, goes unchecked for lack of DNA. Per the germline V gene, CDR1 is PRHDT and CDR2 is FYEKMQ (reference sequence). The CDR3 is made up of 17 amino acids. The CDR3 here is CASSPGDGGVRTDTQYF.

The chain has TRBV19 and TRBJ2-6; TCRdb's D gene call, TRBD2, goes unchecked for lack of DNA. Looked up from germline, CDR1 is LNHDA and CDR2 is SQIVND (reference sequence). This CDR3 has 19 residues. CDR3 protein: CASSSLWQGLRSGANVLTF.

The chain links TRBV2 to TRBJ2-7; the D call of TRBD2 rests on TCRdb alone, since no DNA is present to check it. Germline assignment: CDR1 SNHLY and CDR2 FYNNEI. There are 16 residues in the CDR3. CDR3 sequence: CASSDPRTSGSYEQYF.

The V call is TRBV2, the J call TRBJ1-4; TCRdb outputs TRBD1, but without DNA this stays unchecked. CDR1 SNHLY and CDR2 FYNNEI come from the germline V gene. The CDR3 sequence is 16 residues long. This CDR3 reads CASRGTPVATNEKLFF.